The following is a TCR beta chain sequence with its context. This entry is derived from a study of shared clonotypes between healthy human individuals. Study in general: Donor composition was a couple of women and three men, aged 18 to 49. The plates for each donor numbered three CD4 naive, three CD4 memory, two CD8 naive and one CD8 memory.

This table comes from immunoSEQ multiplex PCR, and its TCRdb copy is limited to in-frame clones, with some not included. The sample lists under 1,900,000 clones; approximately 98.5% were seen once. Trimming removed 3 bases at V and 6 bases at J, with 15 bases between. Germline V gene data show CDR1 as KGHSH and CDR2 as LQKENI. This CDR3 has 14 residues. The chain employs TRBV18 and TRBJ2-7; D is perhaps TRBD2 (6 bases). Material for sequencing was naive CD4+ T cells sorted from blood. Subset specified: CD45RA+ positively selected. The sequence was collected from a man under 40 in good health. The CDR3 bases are TGTGCCAGCTCACCCTTTAGCGGTCCCCTCGAGCAGTACTTC. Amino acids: CASSPFSGPLEQYF.